Listed here is a single T cell receptor beta chain. The antigen is not known. TCRdb's table, derived via immunoSEQ multiplex PCR, lists solely in-frame clones and lacks some. The table lists thousands of clones, about 81% of them singletons, with around 20% in the top ten. The data stem from a study of T cells after posttransplantation cyclophosphamide. Whole-study results and caveats: TRB overlap between skin or GI tissue T cells and blood was limited. Recipient CMV seropositivity and CMV reactivation strongly tracked TRB clonality.

Cyclophosphamide on days +3 and +4 followed busulfan-fludarabine conditioning and a marrow graft. There are 14 residues in the CDR3. With 4 bases clipped from V and 6 bases from J, the junction kept 1 base outside the gene matches. Germline loops: CDR1 SGHAT, CDR2 FQNNGV. This sequence was found in a female patient aged 50-59 years who received an allogeneic stem cell transplant from a related donor, was CMV-positive, and had no GVHD. Part of the T cell pool may stem from the graft donor. The chain employs TRBV11-2 and TRBJ2-1, with 12 bases identical to TRBD2. This specimen was PBMCs, taken after an allogeneic stem cell transplant with post-transplant cyclophosphamide. CDR3: CASSSTSGGNEQFF. CDR3 bases: TGTGCCAGCAGCTCGACTAGCGGGGGCAATGAGCAGTTCTTC.